This note documents a single T cell receptor (beta chain) sequence. What it recognizes is unknown. Vbeta (60) and Jbeta (13) primers were used in the PCR. Sequenced by immunoSEQ multiplex PCR; TCRdb stores in-frame clones only, minus some. The sample yields around 150,000 clones, roughly 80% seen once. The data derive from a study of cytomegalovirus exposure and HLA in healthy donors. For the study at large: Within an early data release were 80 million to 90 million unique TCRs drawn from HLA-typed donors. Findings of the study overall: The authors confirmed in vitro that a few CMV-associated chains were specific for CMV antigens. Using the classifier, cytomegalovirus status was reportedly diagnosed with high specificity and sensitivity.

Germline V lookup: CDR1 SQVTM, CDR2 ANQGSEA. V shed 5 bases and J 0 bases; nucleotides not matched to a gene: 12. This CDR3 is built from 17 residues. The chain couples TRBV29-1 to TRBJ1-5; 8 nucleotides match TRBD1. The receptor comes from a female donor in good health and CMV-seronegative. The sample was PBMCs. CDR3: CSVYTGGDAYSNQPQHF. The CDR3 nucleotides read TGCAGCGTTTATACAGGGGGTGATGCTTATAGCAATCAGCCCCAGCATTTT.